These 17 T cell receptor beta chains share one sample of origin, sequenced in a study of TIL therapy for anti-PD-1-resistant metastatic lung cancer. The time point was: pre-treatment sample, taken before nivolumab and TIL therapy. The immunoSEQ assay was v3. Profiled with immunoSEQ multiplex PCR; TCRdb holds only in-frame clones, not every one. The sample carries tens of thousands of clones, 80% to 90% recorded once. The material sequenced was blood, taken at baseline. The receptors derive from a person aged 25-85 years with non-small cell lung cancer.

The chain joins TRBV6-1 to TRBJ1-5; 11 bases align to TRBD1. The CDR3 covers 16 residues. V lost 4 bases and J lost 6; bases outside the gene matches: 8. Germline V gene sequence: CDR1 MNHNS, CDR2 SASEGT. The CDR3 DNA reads TGTGCCAGCAGTGGTAGGACAGGGGGCATCTTTCAGCCCCAGCATTTT. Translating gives CASSGRTGGIFQPQHF.

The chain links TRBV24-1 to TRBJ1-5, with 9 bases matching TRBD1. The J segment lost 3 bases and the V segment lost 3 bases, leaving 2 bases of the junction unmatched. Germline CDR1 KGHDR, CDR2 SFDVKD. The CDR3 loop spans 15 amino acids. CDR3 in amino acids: CATSDRTGANQPQHF. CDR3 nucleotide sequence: TGTGCCACCAGTGATAGGACAGGGGCCAATCAGCCCCAGCATTTT.

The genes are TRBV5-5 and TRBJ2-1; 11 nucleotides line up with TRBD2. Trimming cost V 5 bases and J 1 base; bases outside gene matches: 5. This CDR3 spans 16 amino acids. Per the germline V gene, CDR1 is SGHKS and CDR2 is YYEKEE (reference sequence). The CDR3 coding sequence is TGTGCCAGCAGTCTACTAGCGGGAGCTTCCTACAATGAGCAGTTCTTC. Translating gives CASSLLAGASYNEQFF.

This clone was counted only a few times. CDR3 DNA sequence: TGCAGCCCCTCGTGGGGTAATAATTCACCCCTCCACTTT. Residues: CSPSWGNNSPLHF. The V and J genes are TRBV29-1 and TRBJ1-6; D not certain. The CDR3 has 13 residues. The V and J ends lost 8 bases and 5 bases respectively, with 13 bases between them. CDR1 SQVTM and CDR2 ANQGSEA come from the germline V gene.

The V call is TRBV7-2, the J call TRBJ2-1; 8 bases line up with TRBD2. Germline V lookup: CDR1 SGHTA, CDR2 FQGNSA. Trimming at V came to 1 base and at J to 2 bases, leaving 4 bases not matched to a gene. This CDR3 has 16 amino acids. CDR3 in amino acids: CASSLVGSGAYNEQFF. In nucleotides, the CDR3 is TGTGCCAGCAGCTTAGTCGGTAGCGGGGCCTACAATGAGCAGTTCTTC.

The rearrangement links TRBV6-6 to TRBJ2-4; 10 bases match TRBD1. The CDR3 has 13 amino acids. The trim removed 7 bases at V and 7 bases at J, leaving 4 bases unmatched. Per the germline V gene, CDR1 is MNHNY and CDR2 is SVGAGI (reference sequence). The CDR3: CASTRTGGNIQYF. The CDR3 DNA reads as TGTGCCAGCACTAGGACAGGGGGTAACATTCAGTACTTC.

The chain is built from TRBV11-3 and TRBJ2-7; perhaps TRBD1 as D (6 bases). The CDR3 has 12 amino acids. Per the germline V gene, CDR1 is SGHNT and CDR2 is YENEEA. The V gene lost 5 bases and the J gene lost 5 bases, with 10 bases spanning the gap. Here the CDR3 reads CASSTGTNEQYF. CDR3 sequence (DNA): TGTGCCAGCAGCACCGGGACAAACGAGCAGTACTTC.

The CDR3 protein is CASSPAVSSYEQYF. The CDR3 DNA follows: TGTGCCAGTAGTCCCGCTGTGAGCTCCTACGAGCAGTACTTC. The genes are TRBV19 and TRBJ2-7; D unclear. Germline assignment: CDR1 LNHDA and CDR2 SQIVND (reference sequence). This CDR3 is 14 amino acids long. Between the trimmed V and J ends, which lost 5 bases and 0 bases, there was a span of 11 bases.

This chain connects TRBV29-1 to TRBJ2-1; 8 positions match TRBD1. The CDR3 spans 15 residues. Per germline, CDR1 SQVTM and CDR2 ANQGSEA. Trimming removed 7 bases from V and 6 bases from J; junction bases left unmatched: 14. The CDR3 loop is CSADTGTGSPNEQFF. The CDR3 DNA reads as TGCAGCGCCGACACAGGGACAGGTTCCCCCAATGAGCAGTTCTTC.

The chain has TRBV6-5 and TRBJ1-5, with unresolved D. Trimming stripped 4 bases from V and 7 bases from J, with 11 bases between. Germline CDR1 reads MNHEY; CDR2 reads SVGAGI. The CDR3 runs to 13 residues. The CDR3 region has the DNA TGTGCCAGCAGTTCCCTGGGAGTGCAGCCCCAGCATTTT. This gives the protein CASSSLGVQPQHF.

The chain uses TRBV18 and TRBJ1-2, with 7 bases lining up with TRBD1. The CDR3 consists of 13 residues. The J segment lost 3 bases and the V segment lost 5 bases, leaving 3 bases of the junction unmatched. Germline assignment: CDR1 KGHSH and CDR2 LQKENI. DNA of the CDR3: TGTGCCAGCTCAGTGGGACAGCACTATGGCTACACCTTC. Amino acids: CASSVGQHYGYTF.

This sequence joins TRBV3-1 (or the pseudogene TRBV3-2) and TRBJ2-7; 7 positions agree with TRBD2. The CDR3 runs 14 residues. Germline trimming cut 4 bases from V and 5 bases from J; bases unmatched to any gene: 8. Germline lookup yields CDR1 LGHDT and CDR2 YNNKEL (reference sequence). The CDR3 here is CASSPGGGKDEQYF. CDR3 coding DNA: TGTGCCAGCAGCCCCGGCGGGGGAAAGGACGAGCAGTACTTC.

The CDR3 reads CATSAGTGTNEKLFF. DNA of the CDR3: TGTGCCACCAGTGCAGGGACAGGGACGAATGAAAAACTGTTTTTT. V usage is TRBV24-1 and J usage is TRBJ1-4; 9 bases are shared with TRBD1. This CDR3 has 15 residues. CDR1 is KGHDR, CDR2 SFDVKD, per germline. V dropped 5 bases and J dropped 5; count of bases not matched to a gene: 5.

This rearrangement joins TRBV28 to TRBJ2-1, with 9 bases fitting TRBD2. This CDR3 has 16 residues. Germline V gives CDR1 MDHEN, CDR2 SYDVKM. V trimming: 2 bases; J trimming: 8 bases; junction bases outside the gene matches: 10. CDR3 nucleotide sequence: TGTGCCAGCAGTTTAGCTGAGCGGGGGGCCTTCTATGAGCAGTTCTTC. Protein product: CASSLAERGAFYEQFF.

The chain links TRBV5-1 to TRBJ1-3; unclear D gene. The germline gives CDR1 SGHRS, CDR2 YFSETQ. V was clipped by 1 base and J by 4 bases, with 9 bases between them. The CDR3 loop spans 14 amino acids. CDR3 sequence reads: CASSLKGDGNTIYF. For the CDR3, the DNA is TGCGCCAGCAGCTTGAAGGGTGACGGAAACACCATATATTTT.

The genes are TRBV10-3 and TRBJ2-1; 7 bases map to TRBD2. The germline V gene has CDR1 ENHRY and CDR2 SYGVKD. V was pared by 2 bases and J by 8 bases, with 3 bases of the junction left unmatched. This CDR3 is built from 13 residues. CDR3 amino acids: CAISERGRDEQFF. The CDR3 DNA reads TGTGCCATCAGTGAGCGGGGGAGGGATGAGCAGTTCTTC.

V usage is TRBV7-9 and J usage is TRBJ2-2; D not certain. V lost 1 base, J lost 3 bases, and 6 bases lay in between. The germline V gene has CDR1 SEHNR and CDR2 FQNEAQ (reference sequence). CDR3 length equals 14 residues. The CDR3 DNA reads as TGTGCCAGCAGCTTAGATGATTACACCGGGGAGCTGTTTTTT. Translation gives CASSLDDYTGELFF.